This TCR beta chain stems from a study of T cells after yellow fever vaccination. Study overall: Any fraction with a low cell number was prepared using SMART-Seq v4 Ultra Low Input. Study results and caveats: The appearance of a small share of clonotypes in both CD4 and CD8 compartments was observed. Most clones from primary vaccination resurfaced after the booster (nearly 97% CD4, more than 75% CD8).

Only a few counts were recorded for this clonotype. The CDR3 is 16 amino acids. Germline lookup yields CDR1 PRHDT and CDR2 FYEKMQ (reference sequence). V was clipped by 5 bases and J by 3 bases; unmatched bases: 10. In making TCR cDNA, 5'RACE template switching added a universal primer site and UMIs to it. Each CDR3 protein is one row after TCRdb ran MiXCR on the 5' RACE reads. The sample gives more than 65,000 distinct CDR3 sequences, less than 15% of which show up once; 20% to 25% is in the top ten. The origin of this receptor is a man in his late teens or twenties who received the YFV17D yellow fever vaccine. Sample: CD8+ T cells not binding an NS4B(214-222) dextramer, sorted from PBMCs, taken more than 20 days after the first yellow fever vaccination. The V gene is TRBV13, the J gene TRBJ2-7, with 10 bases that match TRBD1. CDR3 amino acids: CASSAGTGERGYEQYF. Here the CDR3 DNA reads TGTGCCAGCAGCGCGGGGACAGGGGAGAGGGGCTACGAGCAGTACTTC.